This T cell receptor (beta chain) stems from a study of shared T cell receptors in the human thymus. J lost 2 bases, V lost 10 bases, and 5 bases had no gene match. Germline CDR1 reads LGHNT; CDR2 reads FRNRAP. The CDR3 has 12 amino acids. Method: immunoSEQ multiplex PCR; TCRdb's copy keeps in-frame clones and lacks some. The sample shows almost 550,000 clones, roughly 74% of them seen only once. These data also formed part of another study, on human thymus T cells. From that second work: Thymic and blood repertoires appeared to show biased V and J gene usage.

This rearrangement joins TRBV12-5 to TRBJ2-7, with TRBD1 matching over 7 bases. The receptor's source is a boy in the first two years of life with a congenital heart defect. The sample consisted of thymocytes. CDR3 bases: TGTGCTACCGACAGGGATCCCTACGAGCAGTACTTC. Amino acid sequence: CATDRDPYEQYF.